This T cell receptor (beta chain) was obtained from a study of T cells in Graves' hyperthyroidism and ophthalmopathy. This clonotype came up a few times. With 5 bases clipped from V and 8 bases from J, the junction kept 8 bases outside the gene matches. The CDR3 length is 13 residues. Germline V gene lookup returns CDR1 SGHAT and CDR2 FQNNGV. TCR beta CDR3 regions were amplified from RNA transcripts. RT-PCR in the first round (using the HTBI primer set) targeted the TCR CDR3. TCRdb re-called the multiplex PCR reads through MiXCR, storing one row per CDR3 protein. Of about 540,000 distinct CDR3 sequences listed, approximately 44% are singletons. Stable Graves' hyperthyroidism denoted no ophthalmopathy progression over 18 months.

Material for sequencing was peripheral blood or thyroid tissue (not recorded which). This chain uses TRBV11-2 with TRBJ1-1; 7 bases line up with TRBD1. This TCR was sampled from a woman between 18 and 29 years old with Graves' hyperthyroidism. The chain's CDR3 is CASSQDLTGEAFF. CDR3 nucleotide sequence: TGTGCCAGCAGCCAAGATCTGACAGGGGAAGCTTTCTTT.